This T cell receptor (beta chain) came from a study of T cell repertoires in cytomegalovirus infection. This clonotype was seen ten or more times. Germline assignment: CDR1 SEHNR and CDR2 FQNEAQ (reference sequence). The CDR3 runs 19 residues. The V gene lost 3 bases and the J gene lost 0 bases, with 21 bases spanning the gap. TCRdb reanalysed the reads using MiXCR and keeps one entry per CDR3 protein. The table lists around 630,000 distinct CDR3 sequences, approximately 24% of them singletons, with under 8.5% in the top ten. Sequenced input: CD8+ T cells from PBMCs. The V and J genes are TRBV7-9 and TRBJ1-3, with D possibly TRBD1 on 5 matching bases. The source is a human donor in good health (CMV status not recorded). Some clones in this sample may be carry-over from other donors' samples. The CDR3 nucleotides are TGTGCCAGCAGCTTTAGACAGCGCCTAAACGTTTACTCTGGAAACACCATATATTTT. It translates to CASSFRQRLNVYSGNTIYF.